Listed here are 27 T cell receptor beta chains from one sample, sequenced in a study of CD8 T cells in Susac syndrome. cDNA came from approximately 0.5 to 1 ug RNA primed by random hexamers. TCRdb passed the immunoSEQ multiplex PCR reads through MiXCR, listing each CDR3 protein once. The data show roughly 330,000 distinct CDR3 sequences, with roughly nine tenths seen just once and 0.065% held by the top ten. Sequencing was carried out using CD4+ T cells from PBMCs. The source of these receptors is a human donor with multiple sclerosis.

This chain connects TRBV6-2 or TRBV6-3 to TRBJ2-5; D might be TRBD1 (7 bases). Germline CDR1 and CDR2: MNHEY and SVGEGT. The V end was cut by 2 bases, the J end by 2 bases, with 12 bases between. This CDR3 is 15 amino acids long. The CDR3 DNA reads TGTGCCAGCAGTTACGCGGGACAGCCACAAGAGACCCAGTACTTC. Encoded protein: CASSYAGQPQETQYF.

The chain is built from TRBV6-2 or TRBV6-3 and TRBJ2-1; a weak D match, TRBD2 (7 bases). The germline V and J ends were trimmed by 7 bases and 5 bases, with 18 bases remaining between them. In germline, CDR1 is MNHEY, CDR2 SVGEGT. This CDR3 region has 15 residues. CDR3 sequence reads: CASIFRGANHNEQFF. The CDR3 DNA reads TGTGCCAGCATTTTTCGGGGGGCGAATCACAATGAGCAGTTCTTC.

The chain uses TRBV7-3 and TRBJ2-3; D call uncertain. The length of the CDR3 is 15 residues. In germline, CDR1 is SGHTA, CDR2 FQGTGA. The ends were cut back, 3 bases at V and 0 bases at J, with 10 bases in the middle. The CDR3 DNA is TGTGCCAGCAGCTTTGTGGGATTGAGCACAGATACGCAGTATTTT. It specifies CASSFVGLSTDTQYF.

The genes are TRBV6-2 or TRBV6-3 and TRBJ2-7; 8 bases are shared with TRBD2. J lost 4 bases, V lost 0 bases, and 5 bases had no gene match. In germline, CDR1 is MNHEY, CDR2 SVGEGT. The CDR3 has 15 amino acids. CDR3 nucleotide sequence: TGTGCCAGCAGTTACTCGCCGGGAGGGGTTTACGAGCAGTACTTC. Its protein product is CASSYSPGGVYEQYF.

DNA of the CDR3: TGCGCCAGCAGCCCCGGGACTAGCGGGGATACGCAGTATTTT. It translates to CASSPGTSGDTQYF. The chain combines TRBV5-1 with TRBJ2-3; TRBD2 agrees at 12 bases. This CDR3 is 14 amino acids long. The J segment lost 6 bases and the V segment lost 4 bases, leaving 3 bases of the junction unmatched. The germline CDR1 and CDR2 sequences are SGHRS and YFSETQ.

The chain has TRBV7-2 and TRBJ2-5; no firm D call. Trimming took 1 base from V and 7 from J, leaving 19 bases between them. The CDR3 spans 16 residues. Germline lookup yields CDR1 SGHTA and CDR2 FQGNSA. The CDR3 DNA reads TGTGCCAGCAGCTTAGTTGGGGAATTGAACGCAGGGACCCAGTACTTC. It yields the protein CASSLVGELNAGTQYF.

The chain uses TRBV5-1 and TRBJ1-2; tentative D call: TRBD1 (5 bases). CDR1 is SGHRS and CDR2 is YFSETQ in the germline V gene. V was shortened by 1 base and J by 4 bases, with 11 bases between the two germline ends. The CDR3 has 14 amino acids. CDR3 in amino acids: CASSLMGQGYGYTF. Here the CDR3 DNA reads TGCGCCAGCAGCTTGATGGGGCAGGGCTATGGCTACACCTTC.

V usage is TRBV3-1 and J usage is TRBJ2-1; 10 bases match TRBD2. The CDR3 has 16 residues. V gave up 3 bases and J gave up 6 bases; unmatched junction bases: 8. In germline, CDR1 is LGHDT, CDR2 YNNKEL (reference sequence). The CDR3 region is CASSQLLAGAGNEQFF. CDR3 DNA sequence: TGTGCCAGCAGCCAGCTCCTAGCGGGAGCTGGCAATGAGCAGTTCTTC.

This chain links TRBV19 with TRBJ1-5; no reliable D call. The V end was cut by 7 bases, the J end by 4 bases, with 11 bases between. CDR1 is LNHDA, CDR2 SQIVND, per germline (reference sequence). The CDR3 has 13 residues. CDR3 coding DNA: TGTGCCAGTACCCGAAGCAAGAATCAGCCCCAGCATTTT. This encodes CASTRSKNQPQHF. Variable domain in full (rest from reference TRBV19 and TRBJ1-5): DGGITQSPKYLFRKEGQNVTLSCEQNLNHDAMYWYRQDPGQGLRLIYYSQIVNDFQKGDIAEGYSVSREKKESFPLTVTSAQKNPTAFYLCASTRSKNQPQHFGDGTRLSIL.

V gene TRBV10-3 combines with J gene TRBJ1-2, with D perhaps matching TRBD1 (5 bases). V dropped 4 bases and J dropped 6 bases, with 9 bases sitting between them. CDR1 is ENHRY and CDR2 is SYGVKD in the germline V gene. This CDR3 is built from 12 residues. CDR3 protein: CAISAGQDGYTF. The CDR3 coding sequence is TGTGCCATCAGTGCAGGGCAGGATGGCTACACCTTC.

This clonotype has just one count. This chain links TRBV29-1 with TRBJ2-7; 9 bases line up with TRBD2. J lost 3 bases, V lost 6 bases, and 3 bases had no gene match. Germline V gene data show CDR1 as SQVTM and CDR2 as ANQGSEA. This CDR3 contains 12 residues. CDR3 in amino acids: CSVMTSGYEQYF. The CDR3 coding sequence is TGCAGCGTCATGACTAGCGGCTACGAGCAGTACTTC.

This clonotype was recorded only once. The CDR3 region is CASSSSGSTSGANVLTF. Written as DNA, the CDR3 is TGTGCCAGCAGCTCTAGCGGGAGTACCTCTGGGGCCAACGTCCTGACTTTC. This rearrangement joins TRBV7-3 to TRBJ2-6, with 10 bases that match TRBD2. There are 17 residues in the CDR3. The germline V gene encodes CDR1 SGHTA and CDR2 FQGTGA. V was clipped by 4 bases and J by 0 bases; unmatched bases: 3. The whole variable domain, filled in from reference TRBV7-3 and TRBJ2-6, reads GAGVSQTPSNKVTEKGKYVELRCDPISGHTALYWYRQSLGQGPEFLIYFQGTGAADDSGLPNDRFFAVRPEGSVSTLKIQRTERGDSAVYLCASSSSGSTSGANVLTFGAGSRLTVL.

This chain uses TRBV13 with TRBJ1-2; D gene unclear. Germline V gene data show CDR1 as PRHDT and CDR2 as FYEKMQ (reference sequence). The CDR3 consists of 16 residues. The V end lost 0 bases, the J end lost 4 bases, and 15 bases lay between the germline ends. The CDR3 DNA is TGTGCCAGCAGCTTAGGTCTTAGTAGGGCCCTCTATGGCTACACCTTC. The encoded protein is CASSLGLSRALYGYTF.

V gene TRBV4-3 combines with J gene TRBJ2-1, with 8 bases matching TRBD2. J lost 7 bases, V lost 3 bases, and 5 bases had no gene match. This CDR3 region has 14 residues. The germline CDR1 and CDR2 sequences are LGHNA and YSLEER. In nucleotides, the CDR3 is TGCGCCAGCAGCCACAGCGGGAGTGAGAATGAGCAGTTCTTC. Its protein product is CASSHSGSENEQFF.

A single count supports this clonotype. J is TRBJ2-4 and V is TRBV6-5; D gene unclear. Between the trimmed V and J ends, which lost 4 bases and 4 bases, there was a span of 14 bases. Germline-derived CDR1 and CDR2 are MNHEY and SVGAGI. This CDR3 comprises 15 residues. CDR3: CASSLSIAQKNIQYF. The DNA for the CDR3 is TGTGCCAGCAGTTTGTCTATAGCTCAGAAAAACATTCAGTACTTC.

The chain is built from TRBV7-9 and TRBJ1-1; the D gene is possibly TRBD1 (6 bases). V was pared by 1 base and J by 6 bases, with 15 bases between. The CDR3 extends over 15 amino acids. CDR1 is SEHNR and CDR2 is FQNEAQ in the germline V gene (reference sequence). CDR3 nucleotide sequence: TGTGCCAGCAGCTTAGGCGATGGGGGCGGTCCTGAAGCTTTCTTT. Protein sequence: CASSLGDGGGPEAFF.

CDR3: CASRTPASYNEQFF. CDR3 DNA: TGCGCCAGCAGGACGCCAGCTTCTTACAATGAGCAGTTCTTC. The chain recombines TRBV5-1 with TRBJ2-1; D uncertain. Germline V gene lookup returns CDR1 SGHRS and CDR2 YFSETQ. V lost 5 bases and J 4 bases, leaving 13 bases between the germline ends. CDR3 length equals 14 residues.

The J gene is TRBJ2-5, the V gene TRBV24-1, with 8 bases lining up with TRBD1. Germline assignment: CDR1 KGHDR and CDR2 SFDVKD. With 6 bases clipped from V and 5 bases from J, the junction kept 7 bases outside the gene matches. The CDR3 is made up of 14 amino acids. CDR3 protein: CATSRSGGEETQYF. As DNA, the CDR3 is TGTGCCACCAGTAGGTCAGGGGGCGAGGAGACCCAGTACTTC.

The rearrangement uses TRBV6-2 or TRBV6-3 and TRBJ2-1; no reliable D call. This CDR3 spans 13 amino acids. Germline V gene sequence: CDR1 MNHEY, CDR2 SVGEGT. Trimming stripped 2 bases from V and 9 bases from J, with 11 bases between. Written as DNA, the CDR3 is TGTGCCAGCAGTTACCAAGGAGTCAGTGAGCAGTTCTTC. Translation: CASSYQGVSEQFF.

J is TRBJ1-6 and V is TRBV25-1; D is unresolved. The V end lost 5 bases, the J end lost 9 bases, and 8 bases lay between the germline ends. Germline CDR1 reads MGHDK; CDR2 reads SYGVNS. The CDR3 spans 12 residues. The CDR3 spells CASSFSGSPLHF. The CDR3 coding sequence is TGTGCCAGCAGTTTCTCAGGTTCACCCCTCCACTTT. The entire variable domain, with the rest obtained from reference TRBV25-1 and TRBJ1-6, is as follows: EADIYQTPRYLVIGTGKKITLECSQTMGHDKMYWYQQDPGMELHLIHYSYGVNSTEKGDLSSESTVSRIRTEHFPLTLESARPSHTSQYLCASSFSGSPLHFGNGTRLTVT.

This clonotype was recorded once. This chain connects TRBV20-1 to TRBJ2-5; 8 nucleotides agree with TRBD2. CDR1 DFQATT and CDR2 SNEGSKA come from the germline V gene (reference sequence). This CDR3 is built from 14 residues. CDR3 sequence reads: CSASTGGVGETQYF. In DNA, the CDR3 is TGCAGCGCCTCTACCGGGGGGGTTGGAGAGACCCAGTACTTC.

This clonotype was seen a handful of times. The CDR3, as DNA: TGTGCCAGCAGCTCTGGCGGAAGCTCCTACGAGCAGTACTTC. It yields the protein CASSSGGSSYEQYF. This rearrangement joins TRBV7-2 to TRBJ2-7, with unresolved D. V dropped 4 bases and J dropped 0 bases, with 10 bases sitting between them. CDR1 SGHTA and CDR2 FQGNSA come from the germline V gene. The CDR3 has 14 amino acids.

The chain employs TRBV2 and TRBJ1-1; D is ambiguous. CDR1 and CDR2 (germline): SNHLY, FYNNEI. V gave up 7 bases and J gave up 2 bases, with 17 bases separating them. CDR3 length: 15 residues. The CDR3 loop reads CASNLIRTPNTEAFF. Written as DNA, the CDR3 is TGTGCCAGCAACCTCATTAGGACGCCAAACACTGAAGCTTTCTTT. The full variable domain, rest sourced from reference TRBV2 and TRBJ1-1, is EPEVTQTPSHQVTQMGQEVILRCVPISNHLYFYWYRQILGQKVEFLVSFYNNEISEKSEIFDDQFSVERPDGSNFTLKIRSTKLEDSAMYFCASNLIRTPNTEAFFGQGTRLTVV.

This chain uses TRBV29-1 with TRBJ1-2; tentative D call: TRBD1 (6 bases). The ends were cut back, 7 bases at V and 4 bases at J, with 16 bases in the middle. In germline, CDR1 is SQVTM, CDR2 ANQGSEA. This CDR3 spans 13 amino acids. The CDR3 is CSDRPSGAYGYTF. The DNA of the CDR3 is TGCAGCGACCGACCGTCAGGGGCCTATGGCTACACCTTC.

The chain recombines TRBV2 with TRBJ1-5; D remains unclear. The CDR3 runs to 14 residues. V was cut by 9 bases and J by 4 bases, with 16 bases left in between. Germline-derived CDR1 and CDR2 are SNHLY and FYNNEI. The DNA for the CDR3 is TGTGCCAGGGGCGGAGTAGAACGGAATCAGCCCCAGCATTTT. This gives the protein CARGGVERNQPQHF.

The count of this clonotype is one. This chain joins TRBV27 and TRBJ1-1; TRBD1 matches at 8 bases. Germline CDR1 reads MNHEY; CDR2 reads SMNVEV (reference sequence). The CDR3 loop spans 15 amino acids. The J segment lost 2 bases and the V segment lost 4 bases, leaving 6 bases of the junction unmatched. CDR3 region: CASSSQGAANTEAFF. The DNA of the CDR3 is TGTGCCAGCAGTTCCCAGGGGGCGGCCAACACTGAAGCTTTCTTT.

J is TRBJ2-7 and V is TRBV12-3 or TRBV12-4, with unresolved D. Trimming cost V 1 base and J 3 bases, with 10 bases left between them. CDR3 size: 14 residues. DNA for the CDR3: TGTGCCAGCAGTTTAGGTCCAGCCCGCTACGAGCAGTACTTC. This sequence encodes CASSLGPARYEQYF.